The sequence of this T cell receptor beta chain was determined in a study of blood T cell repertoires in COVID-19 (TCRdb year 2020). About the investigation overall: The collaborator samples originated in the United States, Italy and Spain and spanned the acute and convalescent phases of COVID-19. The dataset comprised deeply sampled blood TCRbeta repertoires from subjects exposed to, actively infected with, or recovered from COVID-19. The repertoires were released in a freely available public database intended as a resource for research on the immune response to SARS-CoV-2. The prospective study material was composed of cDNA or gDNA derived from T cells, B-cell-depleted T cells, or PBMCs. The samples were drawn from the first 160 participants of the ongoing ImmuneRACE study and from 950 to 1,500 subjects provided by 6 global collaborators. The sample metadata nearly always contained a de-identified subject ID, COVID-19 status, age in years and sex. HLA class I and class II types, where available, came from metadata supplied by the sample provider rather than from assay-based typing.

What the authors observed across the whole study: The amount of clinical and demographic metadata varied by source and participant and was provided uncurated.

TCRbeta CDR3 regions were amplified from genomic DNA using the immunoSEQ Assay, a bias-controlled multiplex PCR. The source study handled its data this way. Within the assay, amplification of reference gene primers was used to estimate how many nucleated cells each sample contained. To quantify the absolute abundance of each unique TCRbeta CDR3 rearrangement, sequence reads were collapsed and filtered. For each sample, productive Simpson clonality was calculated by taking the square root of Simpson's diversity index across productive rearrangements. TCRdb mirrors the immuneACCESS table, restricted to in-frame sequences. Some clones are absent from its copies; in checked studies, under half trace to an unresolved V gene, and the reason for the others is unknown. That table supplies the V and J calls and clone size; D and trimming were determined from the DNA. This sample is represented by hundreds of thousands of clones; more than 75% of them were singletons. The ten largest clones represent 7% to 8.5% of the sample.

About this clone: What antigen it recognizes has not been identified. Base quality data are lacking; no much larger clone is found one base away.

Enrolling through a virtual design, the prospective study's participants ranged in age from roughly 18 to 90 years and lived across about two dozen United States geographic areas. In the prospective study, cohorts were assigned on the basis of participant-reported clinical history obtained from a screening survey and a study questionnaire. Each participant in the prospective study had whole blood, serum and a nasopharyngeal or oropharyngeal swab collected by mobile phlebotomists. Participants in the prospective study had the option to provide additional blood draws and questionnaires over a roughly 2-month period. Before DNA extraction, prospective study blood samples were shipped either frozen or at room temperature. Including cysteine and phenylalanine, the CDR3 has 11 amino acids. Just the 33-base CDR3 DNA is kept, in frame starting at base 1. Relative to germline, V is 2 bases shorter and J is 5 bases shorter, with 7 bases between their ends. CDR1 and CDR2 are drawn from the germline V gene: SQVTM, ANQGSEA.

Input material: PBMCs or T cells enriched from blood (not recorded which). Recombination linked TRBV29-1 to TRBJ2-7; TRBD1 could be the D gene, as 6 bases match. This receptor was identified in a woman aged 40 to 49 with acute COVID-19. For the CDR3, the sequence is CSVEWGHEQYF. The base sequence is TGCAGCGTTGAATGGGGGCACGAGCAGTACTTC.